This TCR beta chain was retrieved from a study of blood T cell repertoires in COVID-19. Across 20 to 25 US areas, participants ranged in age from roughly 18 to 95 years. Donors were grouped by their self-reported clinical history. Among Cohort 3 donors, those recovered had two negative PCRs, clearance, or symptom resolution. After removal of 4 bases from V and 6 bases from J, the junction contained 7 bases not matched to a gene. Germline values: CDR1 SEHNR, CDR2 FQNEAQ (reference sequence). This CDR3 has 14 amino acids. Only in-frame clones appear in the TCRdb table, and some are missing; sequencing was by immunoSEQ multiplex PCR. The data show 150,000 to 200,000 clones, 84% seen once. This clone has just one count.

The chain links TRBV7-9 to TRBJ1-1; 8 bases match TRBD1. The receptor was isolated from a man over 45 who had recovered from COVID-19. The sample consisted of PBMCs or T cells enriched from blood (not recorded which). The CDR3 reads CASSSTGGKAEAFF. The CDR3 nucleotides read TGTGCCAGCAGCTCAACAGGGGGTAAGGCTGAAGCTTTCTTT.